A selection of T cell receptor beta chains follows, all from one sample in a study of shared clonotypes between healthy human individuals. Sequencing used immunoSEQ multiplex PCR; TCRdb keeps in-frame clones, though not all of them. Of about 470,000 clones listed, 70% to 80% are singletons. Sequencing was carried out using PBMCs. These receptors all stem from a woman aged 40 to 55 in good health. Some clones in this sample may be carry-over from other donors' samples. CDR3s include the opening cysteine and the closing phenylalanine or tryptophan. Fields, in order: J gene, CDR3 length, V gene, clone size, D gene, CDR3 protein, CDR3 DNA. D genes are given only for firm matches. Clone size is given for some rows only: seen once, a few or many times, or a class if the clone is expanded.

J gene: TRBJ2-7; CDR3 length: 16; V gene: TRBV4-2; clone size: NA; D gene: NA; CDR3 protein: CASSQDQFGGSYEQYF; CDR3 DNA: TGTGCCAGCAGCCAAGATCAGTTCGGGGGCTCCTACGAGCAGTACTTC
J gene: TRBJ2-1; CDR3 length: 13; V gene: TRBV7-6; clone size: NA; D gene: NA; CDR3 protein: CASRGGMKHEQFF; CDR3 DNA: TGTGCCAGCAGGGGCGGGATGAAGCATGAGCAGTTCTTC
J gene: TRBJ2-3; CDR3 length: 14; V gene: TRBV11-2; clone size: many; D gene: NA; CDR3 protein: CASSWRSPTDTQYF; CDR3 DNA: TGTGCCAGCAGCTGGCGCTCCCCCACAGATACGCAGTATTTT
J gene: TRBJ2-1; CDR3 length: 16; V gene: TRBV9; clone size: NA; D gene: TRBD2; CDR3 protein: CASSVAPASGYNEQFF; CDR3 DNA: TGTGCCAGCAGCGTAGCTCCGGCTAGCGGGTACAATGAGCAGTTCTTC
J gene: TRBJ2-1; CDR3 length: 14; V gene: TRBV11-2; clone size: NA; D gene: NA; CDR3 protein: CASSLSGTYNEQFF; CDR3 DNA: TGTGCCAGCAGCTTATCAGGTACCTACAATGAGCAGTTCTTC
J gene: TRBJ2-7; CDR3 length: 16; V gene: TRBV9; clone size: NA; D gene: TRBD2; CDR3 protein: CASSSTSGTSGYEQYF; CDR3 DNA: TGTGCCAGCAGCTCAACCTCCGGGACTAGCGGGTACGAGCAGTACTTC
J gene: TRBJ2-5; CDR3 length: 13; V gene: TRBV7-3; clone size: few; D gene: NA; CDR3 protein: CASSRRTEETQYF; CDR3 DNA: TGTGCCAGCAGCCGCCGGACGGAAGAGACCCAGTACTTC
J gene: TRBJ2-5; CDR3 length: 15; V gene: TRBV7-9; clone size: NA; D gene: TRBD2; CDR3 protein: CASSPGLAGEETQYF; CDR3 DNA: TGTGCCAGCAGCCCCGGACTAGCGGGAGAAGAGACCCAGTACTTC
J gene: TRBJ2-1; CDR3 length: 15; V gene: TRBV19; clone size: NA; D gene: NA; CDR3 protein: CASSIVAGPYNEQFF; CDR3 DNA: TGTGCCAGTAGTATAGTTGCAGGACCCTACAATGAGCAGTTCTTC
J gene: TRBJ2-2; CDR3 length: 17; V gene: TRBV7-2; clone size: NA; D gene: TRBD2; CDR3 protein: CASSLRGTSGITGELFF; CDR3 DNA: TGTGCCAGCAGCTTAAGGGGGACTAGCGGGATCACCGGGGAGCTGTTTTTT
J gene: TRBJ2-1; CDR3 length: 14; V gene: TRBV11-2; clone size: once; D gene: TRBD2; CDR3 protein: CASREAGIDNEQFF; CDR3 DNA: TGTGCCAGCAGGGAAGCGGGAATCGACAATGAGCAGTTCTTC
J gene: TRBJ2-2; CDR3 length: 11; V gene: TRBV20-1; clone size: few; D gene: NA; CDR3 protein: CSARSPGELFF; CDR3 DNA: TGCAGTGCTAGATCGCCGGGGGAGCTGTTTTTT
J gene: TRBJ2-2; CDR3 length: 17; V gene: TRBV28; clone size: few; D gene: NA; CDR3 protein: CASSPLPGTAESGELFF; CDR3 DNA: TGTGCCAGCAGTCCCCTCCCCGGGACCGCGGAGAGCGGGGAGCTGTTTTTT
J gene: TRBJ2-5; CDR3 length: 16; V gene: TRBV4-2; clone size: NA; D gene: TRBD1; CDR3 protein: CASSQLTGLTQETQYF; CDR3 DNA: TGTGCCAGCAGCCAATTGACAGGGTTAACCCAAGAGACCCAGTACTTC
J gene: TRBJ1-1; CDR3 length: 14; V gene: TRBV27; clone size: NA; D gene: NA; CDR3 protein: CASSLSRELREAFF; CDR3 DNA: TGTGCCAGCAGTTTAAGTCGAGAATTACGTGAAGCTTTCTTT
J gene: TRBJ1-4; CDR3 length: 14; V gene: TRBV28; clone size: many; D gene: TRBD1; CDR3 protein: CASSETGGNEKLFF; CDR3 DNA: TGTGCCAGCAGCGAAACAGGGGGTAATGAAAAACTGTTTTTT
J gene: TRBJ2-1; CDR3 length: 15; V gene: TRBV7-3; clone size: NA; D gene: TRBD2; CDR3 protein: CASSLSGGPYNEQFF; CDR3 DNA: TGTGCCAGCAGCTTATCGGGGGGACCATACAATGAGCAGTTCTTC
J gene: TRBJ1-2; CDR3 length: 14; V gene: TRBV2; clone size: NA; D gene: NA; CDR3 protein: CASSEVRAGGGYTF; CDR3 DNA: TGTGCCAGCAGTGAAGTGCGCGCGGGGGGCGGCTACACCTTC
J gene: TRBJ1-4; CDR3 length: 16; V gene: TRBV5-4; clone size: few; D gene: TRBD1; CDR3 protein: CASSLGGTGDHEKLFF; CDR3 DNA: TGTGCCAGCAGCTTGGGGGGGACAGGGGACCATGAAAAACTGTTTTTT
J gene: TRBJ2-7; CDR3 length: 15; V gene: TRBV7-2; clone size: few; D gene: TRBD1; CDR3 protein: CASSLAGTGNYEQYF; CDR3 DNA: TGTGCCAGCAGCTTAGCCGGGACAGGAAACTACGAGCAGTACTTC
J gene: TRBJ2-4; CDR3 length: 19; V gene: TRBV7-2; clone size: NA; D gene: NA; CDR3 protein: CASSPRGGGLGMAKNIQYF; CDR3 DNA: TGTGCCAGCAGCCCGCGCGGGGGCGGGTTAGGTATGGCCAAAAACATTCAGTACTTC
J gene: TRBJ2-2; CDR3 length: 13; V gene: TRBV7-9; clone size: NA; D gene: NA; CDR3 protein: CASAWAGPGELFF; CDR3 DNA: TGTGCCAGCGCTTGGGCGGGTCCCGGGGAGCTGTTTTTT
J gene: TRBJ1-5; CDR3 length: 13; V gene: TRBV30; clone size: NA; D gene: NA; CDR3 protein: CAWSGRRHQPQHF; CDR3 DNA: TGTGCCTGGAGTGGACGTCGCCACCAGCCCCAGCATTTT
J gene: TRBJ1-5; CDR3 length: 13; V gene: TRBV5-1; clone size: NA; D gene: NA; CDR3 protein: CASSLEGSQPQHF; CDR3 DNA: TGCGCCAGCAGCTTAGAAGGGAGTCAGCCCCAGCATTTT
J gene: TRBJ2-5; CDR3 length: 16; V gene: TRBV10-3; clone size: few; D gene: TRBD2; CDR3 protein: CAISDPGLAGGLGQYF; CDR3 DNA: TGTGCCATCAGTGACCCGGGACTAGCGGGAGGGCTTGGCCAGTACTTC
J gene: TRBJ2-1; CDR3 length: 15; V gene: TRBV7-2; clone size: few; D gene: TRBD1; CDR3 protein: CASRETGTSYNEQFF; CDR3 DNA: TGTGCCAGCAGGGAGACAGGGACGTCCTACAATGAGCAGTTCTTC
J gene: TRBJ1-1; CDR3 length: 17; V gene: TRBV19; clone size: NA; D gene: TRBD1; CDR3 protein: CASSTGRGPYLNTEAFF; CDR3 DNA: TGTGCCAGTTCCACGGGAAGGGGGCCTTACTTGAACACTGAAGCTTTCTTT
J gene: TRBJ2-1; CDR3 length: 11; V gene: TRBV20-1; clone size: NA; D gene: NA; CDR3 protein: CGVGHIDEQFF; CDR3 DNA: TGCGGCGTTGGTCATATCGATGAGCAGTTCTTC
J gene: TRBJ2-5; CDR3 length: 13; V gene: TRBV7-3; clone size: once; D gene: NA; CDR3 protein: CASSFSGQETQYF; CDR3 DNA: TGTGCCAGCAGCTTTAGCGGACAAGAGACCCAGTACTTC
J gene: TRBJ2-7; CDR3 length: 15; V gene: TRBV11-3; clone size: NA; D gene: NA; CDR3 protein: CASSLAAGGQDEQYF; CDR3 DNA: TGTGCCAGCAGCTTAGCCGCCGGGGGCCAGGATGAGCAGTACTTC
J gene: TRBJ1-5; CDR3 length: 15; V gene: TRBV2; clone size: few; D gene: TRBD1; CDR3 protein: CASTGGTGSSQPQHF; CDR3 DNA: TGTGCCAGCACTGGGGGGACAGGCAGTAGTCAGCCCCAGCATTTT
J gene: TRBJ1-4; CDR3 length: 16; V gene: TRBV5-6; clone size: NA; D gene: TRBD1; CDR3 protein: CASSTSRDRVVEKLFF; CDR3 DNA: TGTGCCAGCAGCACGTCCCGGGACAGGGTGGTCGAAAAACTGTTTTTT
J gene: TRBJ2-4; CDR3 length: 16; V gene: TRBV15; clone size: NA; D gene: TRBD2; CDR3 protein: CATSRGGGSGLNIQYF; CDR3 DNA: TGTGCCACCAGCAGGGGAGGCGGGAGCGGTTTAAACATTCAGTACTTC
J gene: TRBJ2-1; CDR3 length: 16; V gene: TRBV28; clone size: NA; D gene: TRBD1; CDR3 protein: CASSRRPGQGRGEQFF; CDR3 DNA: TGTGCCAGCAGCCGCCGACCGGGACAGGGCCGGGGTGAGCAGTTCTTC
J gene: TRBJ2-3; CDR3 length: 15; V gene: TRBV5-1; clone size: few; D gene: TRBD2; CDR3 protein: CASSLSLAGADTQYF; CDR3 DNA: TGCGCCAGCAGCTTGTCGCTAGCGGGAGCCGATACGCAGTATTTT
J gene: TRBJ2-3; CDR3 length: 17; V gene: TRBV4-1; clone size: NA; D gene: NA; CDR3 protein: CASSQRGGATSTDTQYF; CDR3 DNA: TGCGCCAGCAGCCAGAGGGGGGGAGCGACTAGCACAGATACGCAGTATTTT
J gene: TRBJ2-1; CDR3 length: 14; V gene: TRBV19; clone size: NA; D gene: NA; CDR3 protein: CASAPRGPYNEQFF; CDR3 DNA: TGTGCCAGTGCTCCCAGGGGACCCTACAATGAGCAGTTCTTC
J gene: TRBJ2-2; CDR3 length: 14; V gene: TRBV5-1; clone size: NA; D gene: TRBD1; CDR3 protein: CASGVQGATGELFF; CDR3 DNA: TGCGCCAGCGGGGTACAGGGGGCGACCGGGGAGCTGTTTTTT
J gene: TRBJ2-5; CDR3 length: 13; V gene: TRBV28; clone size: NA; D gene: NA; CDR3 protein: CASSFPSPETQYF; CDR3 DNA: TGTGCCAGCAGTTTCCCGTCTCCGGAGACCCAGTACTTC
J gene: TRBJ2-1; CDR3 length: 12; V gene: TRBV2; clone size: NA; D gene: NA; CDR3 protein: CASTKTVVEQFF; CDR3 DNA: TGTGCCAGCACGAAGACTGTGGTTGAGCAGTTCTTC
J gene: TRBJ2-1; CDR3 length: 15; V gene: TRBV19; clone size: NA; D gene: NA; CDR3 protein: CASSMESYSYNEQFF; CDR3 DNA: TGTGCCAGTAGTATGGAATCGTACTCCTACAATGAGCAGTTCTTC
J gene: TRBJ2-5; CDR3 length: 14; V gene: TRBV27; clone size: NA; D gene: NA; CDR3 protein: CASSLTGHRETQYF; CDR3 DNA: TGTGCCAGCAGTCTGACAGGTCACAGAGAGACCCAGTACTTC
J gene: TRBJ1-1; CDR3 length: 15; V gene: TRBV9; clone size: NA; D gene: TRBD1; CDR3 protein: CASSGRDRKNTEAFF; CDR3 DNA: TGTGCCAGCAGCGGCCGGGACAGAAAGAACACTGAAGCTTTCTTT
J gene: TRBJ1-3; CDR3 length: 13; V gene: TRBV29-1; clone size: NA; D gene: TRBD1; CDR3 protein: CSATGGPGNTIYF; CDR3 DNA: TGCAGCGCGACAGGGGGCCCCGGAAACACCATATATTTT
J gene: TRBJ2-7; CDR3 length: 15; V gene: TRBV11-2; clone size: NA; D gene: TRBD1; CDR3 protein: CASRSGTGKSYEQYF; CDR3 DNA: TGTGCCAGCAGATCTGGGACAGGGAAATCCTACGAGCAGTACTTC
J gene: TRBJ1-1; CDR3 length: 13; V gene: TRBV11-2; clone size: few; D gene: TRBD1; CDR3 protein: CASSLAWDRARFF; CDR3 DNA: TGTGCCAGCAGCTTAGCGTGGGACAGGGCACGTTTCTTT
J gene: TRBJ1-5; CDR3 length: 15; V gene: TRBV4-3; clone size: NA; D gene: NA; CDR3 protein: CASSQGRGTNQPQHF; CDR3 DNA: TGCGCCAGCAGCCAAGGCCGGGGGACGAATCAGCCCCAGCATTTT
J gene: TRBJ1-3; CDR3 length: 17; V gene: TRBV25-1; clone size: NA; D gene: NA; CDR3 protein: CASSSYRVDISGNTIYF; CDR3 DNA: TGTGCCAGCAGTTCCTACAGGGTGGACATCTCTGGAAACACCATATATTTT
J gene: TRBJ2-7; CDR3 length: 16; V gene: TRBV11-2; clone size: NA; D gene: TRBD2; CDR3 protein: CASRPGLAGAAYEQYF; CDR3 DNA: TGTGCCAGCAGACCGGGACTAGCGGGAGCGGCCTACGAGCAGTACTTC
J gene: TRBJ2-2; CDR3 length: 11; V gene: TRBV6-5; clone size: NA; D gene: NA; CDR3 protein: CASARGGELFF; CDR3 DNA: TGTGCCAGCGCTCGCGGCGGGGAGCTGTTTTTT
J gene: TRBJ2-5; CDR3 length: 14; V gene: TRBV6-6; clone size: NA; D gene: NA; CDR3 protein: CASSHGRPQETQYF; CDR3 DNA: TGTGCCAGCAGCCATGGCCGGCCCCAAGAGACCCAGTACTTC
J gene: TRBJ1-3; CDR3 length: 12; V gene: TRBV6-1; clone size: many; D gene: NA; CDR3 protein: CATHSSGNTIYF; CDR3 DNA: TGTGCCACCCACAGCTCTGGAAACACCATATATTTT
J gene: TRBJ2-1; CDR3 length: 17; V gene: TRBV4-2; clone size: few; D gene: TRBD2; CDR3 protein: CASSQDMGEGPTNEQFF; CDR3 DNA: TGTGCCAGCAGCCAAGATATGGGGGAGGGCCCTACCAATGAGCAGTTCTTC